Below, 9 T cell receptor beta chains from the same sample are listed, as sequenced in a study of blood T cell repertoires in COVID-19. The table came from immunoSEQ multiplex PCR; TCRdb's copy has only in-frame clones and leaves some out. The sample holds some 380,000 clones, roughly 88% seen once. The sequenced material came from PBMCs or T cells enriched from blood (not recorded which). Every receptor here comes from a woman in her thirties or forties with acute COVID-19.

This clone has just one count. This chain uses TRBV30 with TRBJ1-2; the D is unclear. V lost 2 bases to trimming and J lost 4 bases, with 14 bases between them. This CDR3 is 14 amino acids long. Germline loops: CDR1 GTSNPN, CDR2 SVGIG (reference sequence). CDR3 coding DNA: TGTGCCTGGAGTCCGTCCTGGGCCGCCTATGGCTACACCTTC. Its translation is CAWSPSWAAYGYTF.

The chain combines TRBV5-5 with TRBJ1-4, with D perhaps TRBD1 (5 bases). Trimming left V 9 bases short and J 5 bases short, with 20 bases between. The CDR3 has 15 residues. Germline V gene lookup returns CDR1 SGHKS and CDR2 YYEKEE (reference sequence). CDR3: CATKGVGLANEKLFF. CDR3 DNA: TGTGCCACCAAGGGAGTGGGACTGGCGAATGAAAAACTGTTTTTT.

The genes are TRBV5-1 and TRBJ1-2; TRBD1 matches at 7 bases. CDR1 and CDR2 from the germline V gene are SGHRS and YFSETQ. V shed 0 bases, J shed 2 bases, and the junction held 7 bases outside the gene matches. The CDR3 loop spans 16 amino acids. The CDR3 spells CASSLGLRQGNYGYTF. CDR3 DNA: TGCGCCAGCAGCTTGGGACTGCGACAGGGAAACTATGGCTACACCTTC.

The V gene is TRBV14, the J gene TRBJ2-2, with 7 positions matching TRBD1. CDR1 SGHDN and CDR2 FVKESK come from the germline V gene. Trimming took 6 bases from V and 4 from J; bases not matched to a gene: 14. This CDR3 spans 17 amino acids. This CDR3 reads CASSRKRGQWGTGELFF. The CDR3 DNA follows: TGTGCCAGCAGTCGTAAAAGGGGGCAGTGGGGCACCGGGGAGCTGTTTTTT.

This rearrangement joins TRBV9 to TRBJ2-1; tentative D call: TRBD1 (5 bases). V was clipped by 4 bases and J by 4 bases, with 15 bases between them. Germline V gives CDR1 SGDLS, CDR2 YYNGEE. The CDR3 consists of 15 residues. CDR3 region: CASSSTSDSYNEQFF. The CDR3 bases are TGTGCCAGCAGCTCCACCTCCGACAGTTACAATGAGCAGTTCTTC.

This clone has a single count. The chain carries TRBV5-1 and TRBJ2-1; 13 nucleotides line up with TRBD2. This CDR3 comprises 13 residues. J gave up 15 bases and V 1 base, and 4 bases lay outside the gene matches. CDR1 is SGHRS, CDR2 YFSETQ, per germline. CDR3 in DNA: TGCGCCAGCAGCTTGACTAGCGGGGGGGCCTTGTTCTTC. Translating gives CASSLTSGGALFF.

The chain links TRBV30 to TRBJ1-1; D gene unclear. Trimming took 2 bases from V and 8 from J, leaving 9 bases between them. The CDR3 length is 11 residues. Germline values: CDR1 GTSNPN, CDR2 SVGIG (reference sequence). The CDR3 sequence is CAWSRAGEAFF. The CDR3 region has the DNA TGTGCCTGGAGTAGAGCGGGGGAAGCTTTCTTT.

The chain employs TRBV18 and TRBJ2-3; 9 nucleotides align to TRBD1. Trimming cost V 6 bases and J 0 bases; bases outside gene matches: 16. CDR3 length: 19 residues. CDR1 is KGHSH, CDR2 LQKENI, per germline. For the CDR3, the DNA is TGTGCCAGCTCCCACCTAAAACCCGGGACAGGGACTAGCACAGATACGCAGTATTTT. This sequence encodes CASSHLKPGTGTSTDTQYF.

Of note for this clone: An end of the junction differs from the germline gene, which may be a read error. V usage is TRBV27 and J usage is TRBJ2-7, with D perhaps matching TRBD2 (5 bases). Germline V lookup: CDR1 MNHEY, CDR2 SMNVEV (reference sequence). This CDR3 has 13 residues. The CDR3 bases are TGTGCCAGCAGATTATCGGGGAGCTACGAGCAGTACTTC. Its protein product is CASRLSGSYEQYF.